The 18 T cell receptor beta chains listed next were all sequenced from one sample in a study of T cell responses to AZD1222 COVID-19 vaccine. Clones were read by immunoSEQ multiplex PCR, and TCRdb kept only the in-frame ones, dropping some. In the table there are 150,000 to 200,000 clones, around 91% of which are singletons. Sequences were derived from peripheral blood, sampled 28 days after the second AZD1222 dose. Receptors were obtained from an adult who received the AZD1222 COVID-19 vaccine.

CDR3 nucleotides: TGTGCCACCGCACCGGGCGACTTCACAGATACGCAGTATTTT. Translating it yields CATAPGDFTDTQYF. This chain connects TRBV15 to TRBJ2-3; D gene unclear. The CDR3 extends over 14 amino acids. Trimming shortened V by 8 bases and J by 2 bases, and 14 bases separated the two germline ends. Germline CDR1 and CDR2: LNHNV and YYDKDF (reference sequence).

The chain has TRBV7-2 and TRBJ2-7; 7 bases fit TRBD1. Germline lookup yields CDR1 SGHTA and CDR2 FQGNSA. Trimming took 0 bases from V and 7 from J; bases not matched to a gene: 0. The CDR3 extends over 12 amino acids. The CDR3 DNA is TGTGCCAGCAGCTTAGCGACAGGGGAGCAGTACTTC. It yields the protein CASSLATGEQYF.

This clone was seen only once. V gene TRBV7-8 combines with J gene TRBJ2-2; perhaps D is TRBD1 or TRBD2 (5 bases each). The V end was cut by 4 bases, the J end by 1 base, with 10 bases between. Germline-derived CDR1 and CDR2 are SGHVS and FQNEAQ. The CDR3 is 15 residues long. Written as DNA, the CDR3 is TGTGCCAGCAGCTCCCGGGACGGGAACACCGGGGAGCTGTTTTTT. Encoded protein: CASSSRDGNTGELFF.

V and J are TRBV28 and TRBJ2-3; D not resolved. CDR3 length: 13 residues. CDR1 and CDR2 from the germline V gene are MDHEN and SYDVKM. Deletions cut 5 bases from V and 5 bases from J, with 11 bases between. This CDR3 reads CASSNSWVDTQYF. CDR3 bases: TGTGCCAGCAGTAACTCGTGGGTAGATACGCAGTATTTT.

This clone was observed a single time. The chain joins TRBV15 to TRBJ2-1; maybe TRBD2 (5 bases). CDR3 length: 16 residues. Germline V lookup: CDR1 LNHNV, CDR2 YYDKDF (reference sequence). V was shortened by 1 base and J by 0 bases, with 10 bases between the two germline ends. CDR3 coding DNA: TGTGCCACCAGCAGAGGACGGGGTAGCTCCTACAATGAGCAGTTCTTC. This translates into CATSRGRGSSYNEQFF.

The chain employs TRBV9 and TRBJ2-7; possible D gene TRBD2, 5 bases. The germline gives CDR1 SGDLS, CDR2 YYNGEE. V was clipped by 0 bases and J by 2 bases, with 12 bases between them. The CDR3 has 15 residues. Here the CDR3 DNA reads TGTGCCAGCAGCGTAGGCGGTAGCGTCACCTACGAGCAGTACTTC. Its translation is CASSVGGSVTYEQYF.

J is TRBJ2-2 and V is TRBV5-4; no clear D. Trimming pared 0 bases from V and 2 bases from J, leaving 8 bases between. Germline V CDR1 and CDR2: SGHNT, YYREEE (reference sequence). The CDR3 consists of 15 residues. The CDR3 DNA sequence: TGTGCCAGCAGCTTGGGCCCAAGCAACACCGGGGAGCTGTTTTTT. Amino acid sequence: CASSLGPSNTGELFF.

This clone was observed a handful of times. This chain links TRBV28 with TRBJ2-2; 8 bases map to TRBD1. The J segment lost 2 bases and the V segment lost 3 bases, leaving 5 bases of the junction unmatched. CDR1 and CDR2 from the germline V gene are MDHEN and SYDVKM. The CDR3 runs 16 residues. In DNA, the CDR3 is TGTGCCAGCAGTTTTAACAGGGGGTTCAACACCGGGGAGCTGTTTTTT. It codes for CASSFNRGFNTGELFF.

The chain is built from TRBV27 and TRBJ2-2; the D gene could be TRBD1 or TRBD2 (5 bases each). CDR3 length: 16 amino acids. Trimming pared 8 bases from V and 6 bases from J, leaving 22 bases between. Per germline, CDR1 MNHEY and CDR2 SMNVEV (reference sequence). DNA of the CDR3: TGTGCCAGCGGATTAACGGGGCCCACTCGCGCCGGGGAGCTGTTTTTT. Amino acids: CASGLTGPTRAGELFF.

This chain joins TRBV5-4 and TRBJ1-2; 7 positions match TRBD1. CDR1 is SGHNT and CDR2 is YYREEE in the germline V gene (reference sequence). V lost 4 bases and J lost 2; bases outside the gene matches: 5. The CDR3 has 14 amino acids. The CDR3 DNA sequence: TGTGCCAGCAGCACGGACAGGCCCAACTATGGCTACACCTTC. Translating gives CASSTDRPNYGYTF.

V is TRBV5-1 and J is TRBJ2-1, with 10 bases aligning to TRBD2. Germline V CDR1 and CDR2: SGHRS, YFSETQ. This CDR3 has 15 residues. V was clipped by 2 bases and J by 5 bases; unmatched bases: 4. CDR3 DNA sequence: TGCGCCAGCAGCTTACTAGCGGGGTTAAACAATGAGCAGTTCTTC. Its translation is CASSLLAGLNNEQFF.

The chain is built from TRBV6-5 and TRBJ2-7; D unclear. CDR1 is MNHEY, CDR2 SVGAGI, per germline. V was pared by 6 bases and J by 0 bases, with 15 bases between. The CDR3 consists of 15 residues. The CDR3 reads CASSSPDGSSYEQYF. The CDR3 nucleotides read TGTGCCAGCAGCTCCCCAGACGGAAGCTCCTACGAGCAGTACTTC.

V is TRBV30 and J is TRBJ2-5, with TRBD2 matching over 7 bases. The CDR3 runs 14 residues. Trimming at V came to 2 bases and at J to 0 bases, leaving 3 bases not matched to a gene. Germline V gene data show CDR1 as GTSNPN and CDR2 as SVGIG (reference sequence). CDR3 loop: CAWSNLADQETQYF. The DNA of the CDR3 is TGTGCCTGGAGTAACCTAGCGGACCAAGAGACCCAGTACTTC.

The V call is TRBV5-8, the J call TRBJ2-5, with 8 bases that match TRBD1. The trim removed 0 bases at V and 4 bases at J, leaving 5 bases unmatched. Germline V gene data show CDR1 as SGHTS and CDR2 as YDEGEE. CDR3 length: 15 residues. CDR3 loop: CASSLGQGSAETQYF. The CDR3 nucleotides read TGTGCCAGCAGCTTGGGACAGGGGTCGGCAGAGACCCAGTACTTC.

The chain has TRBV7-8 and TRBJ2-3; D unclear. The germline V gene has CDR1 SGHVS and CDR2 FQNEAQ. With 5 bases removed from V and 2 bases from J, the gap between germline ends came to 11 bases. CDR3 length: 14 amino acids. In nucleotides, the CDR3 is TGTGCCAGCAGCACCGGACCTCACACAGATACGCAGTATTTT. Residues: CASSTGPHTDTQYF.

The genes are TRBV5-1 and TRBJ2-3; D call uncertain. Germline values: CDR1 SGHRS, CDR2 YFSETQ. There are 14 residues in the CDR3. V was pared by 4 bases and J by 2 bases, with 11 bases between. The chain's CDR3 is CASSQQTLTDTQYF. As DNA, the CDR3 is TGCGCCAGCAGCCAGCAAACGCTCACAGATACGCAGTATTTT. The full variable domain, with the rest looked up from reference TRBV5-1 and TRBJ2-3, is KAGVTQTPRYLIKTRGQQVTLSCSPISGHRSVSWYQQTPGQGLQFLFEYFSETQRNKGNFPGRFSGRQFSNSRSEMNVSTLELGDSALYLCASSQQTLTDTQYFGPGTRLTVL.

This clone has a handful of counts. The gene calls are TRBV29-1 and TRBJ1-2; D not resolved. Trimming took 2 bases from V and 8 from J, leaving 12 bases between them. The CDR3 length is 12 residues. The V gene's germline CDR1 is SQVTM and CDR2 ANQGSEA. In DNA, the CDR3 is TGCAGCGTTGAATCCGGCGGTGGAGGCTACACCTTC. Translation gives CSVESGGGGYTF.

This chain uses TRBV10-3 with TRBJ2-7; 8 bases line up with TRBD1. Looked up from germline, CDR1 is ENHRY and CDR2 is SYGVKD. This CDR3 has 13 residues. After removal of 6 bases from V and 3 bases from J, the junction contained 4 bases not matched to a gene. The CDR3: CAIRGTGFYEQYF. DNA of the CDR3: TGTGCCATCAGGGGGACAGGTTTCTACGAGCAGTACTTC.